This T cell receptor beta chain was captured by sequencing in a study of T cell repertoires in cytomegalovirus infection. Study-level background: Epitope selection comprised recently identified HLA-C-restricted CMV epitopes and well-studied HLA-B-restricted CMV epitopes. The public TCR beta signatures pointed to both CMV infection and matching HLA type.

This clonotype was observed a few times. Its specificity is not known. Using its own MiXCR run on the reads, TCRdb lists one record per CDR3 protein. The repertoire holds 95,000 to 150,000 distinct CDR3 sequences, with 32% as singletons. General study points: Of the TCR beta families, the public ones yielded a cumulative frequency that identified carriers of CMV plus the relevant HLA. HLA-C-restricted CMV-specific TCR beta clonotypes prevailed in the ex vivo response.

The material was CD8+ T cells from cultured PBMCs, obtained from culture after CMV antigen stimulation. The clonotype originates from a human donor in good health (CMV status not recorded). Some clones in this sample may be carry-over from other donors' samples.

The CDR3 nucleotides read TGTGCCAGCAGCTTAGTGCCCAGGACAGTTCAATTCGGCTTCTACGAGCAGTACTTC. Translating it yields CASSLVPRTVQFGFYEQYF. The chain carries TRBV7-9 and TRBJ2-7; D may be TRBD1 (6 bases). Deletions cut 1 base from V and 3 bases from J, with 25 bases between. This CDR3 region has 19 residues. From germline, CDR1 is SEHNR and CDR2 FQNEAQ (reference sequence).